This T cell receptor beta chain was sequenced during a study of T-cell reconstitution after alpha-beta-depleted transplantation in children. Study-wide findings and caveats: The study traced high day-60 TCRbeta diversity in some patients to surviving recipient T cells and thymic progenitors. Hyperexpanded clones declined; after one year, newly produced T cells mostly supplied diversity.

CDR3 size: 15 residues. Trimming cost V 6 bases and J 0 bases; bases outside gene matches: 6. For this clonotype: Its antigen is currently unknown.

The TCRbeta library was prepared with unique molecular identifiers. TCRdb re-called the PCR reads through MiXCR, storing one row per CDR3 protein. The sample consists of hundreds of thousands of distinct CDR3 sequences, about an eighth of them appearing once. Specimen: PBMCs, collected before TCRalphabeta/CD19-depleted stem cell transplant. The clonotype originates from a girl aged 2 to 10 with congenital amegakaryocytic thrombocytopenia, due to receive a stem cell transplant. The rearrangement joins TRBV12-3 or TRBV12-4 to TRBJ2-5; TRBD1 matches at 8 bases. The CDR3 region is CASSLGQAYQETQYF. The CDR3 DNA is TGTGCCAGCAGCCTGGGACAGGCGTACCAAGAGACCCAGTACTTC.